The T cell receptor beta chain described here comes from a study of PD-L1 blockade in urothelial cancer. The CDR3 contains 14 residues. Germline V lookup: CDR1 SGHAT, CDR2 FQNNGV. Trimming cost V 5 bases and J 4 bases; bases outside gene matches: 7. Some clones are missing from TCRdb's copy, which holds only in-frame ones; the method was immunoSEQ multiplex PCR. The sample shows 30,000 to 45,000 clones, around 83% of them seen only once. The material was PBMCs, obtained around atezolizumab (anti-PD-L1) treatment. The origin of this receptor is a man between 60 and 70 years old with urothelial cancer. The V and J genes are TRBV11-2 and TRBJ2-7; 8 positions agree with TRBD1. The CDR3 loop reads CASSLTQGEYEQYF. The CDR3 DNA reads TGTGCCAGCAGCCTAACACAGGGGGAGTACGAGCAGTACTTC.